Reported below is one T cell receptor beta chain. This clonotype appeared many times. Its antigen target is currently unknown. It has no much larger one-base neighbor in the sample; base qualities were not kept. This sample stems from a study of T cell repertoires in cytomegalovirus infection (dated by TCRdb to about 2019). At the level of the whole study: Because public TCR beta signatures pointed to carriage of CMV infection together with the matching HLA type, the HLA type of each donor mattered for the analysis. What the work shows at the level of the full study, not this receptor alone: The ex vivo response was dominated by HLA-C-restricted CMV-specific TCR beta clonotypes, which also provided the single most frequent clonotype in two of eight donors. Cumulative frequency of public TCR beta family members discriminated carriers of CMV infection plus the relevant HLA type in this cohort and an independent approximately 340-donor cohort.

Measured from the cysteine to the phenylalanine, the CDR3 is 13 residues long. Of all the DNA, just the CDR3 is kept, 39 bases in frame from base 1. V is cut by 5 bases and J by 8 bases, and the space between the germline ends is 10 bases. CDR1 and CDR2 were assigned from the germline V gene as SGHVS and FNYEAQ. TCRdb lists the instrument as Illumina HiSeq 1500. The public sequencing data were trimmed at Q25 with fastp and processed into clonotypes with MiXCR by TCRdb, which kept only in-frame beta chains. Entries are consolidated by CDR3 protein sequence, retaining the most common genes and DNA. Counted in this sample were 150,000 to 200,000 distinct CDR3 sequences; around 15% of them appeared once. The top ten hold 25% to 30% of the sample.

Specimen: PBMCs. The receptor chain draws on TRBV7-6 and TRBJ1-6; the D region possibly corresponds to TRBD1 (5 bases align). This receptor was obtained from a human donor in good health (CMV status not recorded). Some clones in this sample may be carry-over from other donors' samples. The CDR3 protein: CASSLGADSPLHF. The base sequence is TGTGCCAGCAGCCTAGGGGCTGATTCACCCCTCCACTTT.